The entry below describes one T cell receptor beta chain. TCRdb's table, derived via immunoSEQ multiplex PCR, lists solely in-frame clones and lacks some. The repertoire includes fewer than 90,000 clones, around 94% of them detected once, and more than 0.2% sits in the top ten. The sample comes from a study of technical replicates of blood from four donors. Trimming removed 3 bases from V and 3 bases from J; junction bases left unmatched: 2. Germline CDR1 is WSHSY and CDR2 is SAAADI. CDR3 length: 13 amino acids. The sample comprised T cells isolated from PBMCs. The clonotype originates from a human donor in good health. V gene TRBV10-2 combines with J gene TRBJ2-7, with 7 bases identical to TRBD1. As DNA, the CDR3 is TGCGCCAGCAGTGACCGGGACAGCTACGAGCAGTACTTC. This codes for CASSDRDSYEQYF.